This is a list of T cell receptor beta chains from one sample in a study of human T cells and chemical hapten exposure. TCRdb re-analysed the RACE reads in MiXCR, keeping a single row per CDR3 protein. The sample shows around 71,000 distinct CDR3 sequences, approximately 9.4% of them seen only once. The input for sequencing was whole blood, taken in connection with sensitization to the hapten diphenylcyclopropenone (DPC). These receptors all come from a woman between 35 and 50 years old with alopecia areata. Some clones in this sample may be carry-over from other donors' samples. CDR3s include the opening cysteine and the closing phenylalanine or tryptophan. The D gene is left open where the match is weak. Rows may omit the clone size; those that give it use once, few, many or a size class.

V gene	clone size	J gene	D gene	CDR3 protein	CDR3 DNA
TRBV12-3/TRBV12-4	few	TRBJ1-6	TRBD1	CASTTGQPNSPLHF	TGTGCCAGCACCACGGGACAGCCTAATTCACCCCTCCACTTT
TRBV6-5	many	TRBJ2-2	TRBD2	CASSSGGPGELFF	TGTGCCAGCTCTAGCGGGGGGCCCGGGGAGCTGTTTTTT
TRBV6-5	many	TRBJ2-6	-	CASSAGPGANVLTF	TGTGCCAGCAGCGCAGGACCTGGGGCCAACGTCCTGACTTTC
TRBV6-5	many	TRBJ2-2	-	CASSYLAGVTGELFF	TGTGCCAGCAGTTACTTGGCAGGGGTGACCGGGGAGCTGTTTTTT
TRBV20-1	-	TRBJ2-1	TRBD2	CSARTWAGVINEQFF	TGCAGTGCCCGGACCTGGGCGGGGGTTATCAATGAGCAGTTCTTC
TRBV28	many	TRBJ2-2	-	CASSFRAEELFF	TGTGCCAGCAGTTTTCGAGCGGAGGAGCTGTTTTTT
TRBV28	many	TRBJ2-7	-	CAVMDGAYEQYF	TGTGCCGTAATGGACGGTGCCTACGAGCAGTACTTC
TRBV28	many	TRBJ1-5	-	CASSFLGSNQPQHF	TGTGCCAGCAGTTTCTTAGGGAGCAATCAGCCCCAGCATTTT
TRBV23-1	few	TRBJ2-7	-	CASSQGTTGTHEQYF	TGCGCCAGCAGTCAAGGGACAACAGGGACCCACGAGCAGTACTTC
TRBV6-5	-	TRBJ2-3	-	CASKAGITDAQYF	TGTGCCAGCAAGGCGGGGATTACAGATGCGCAGTATTTT
TRBV12-3/TRBV12-4	many	TRBJ2-4	-	CASRLGPGPPYF	TGTGCCAGCAGGCTAGGACCGGGACCCCCGTACTTC
TRBV11-2	few	TRBJ2-1	TRBD2	CASSPRLAGIYNEQFF	TGTGCCAGCAGCCCGAGACTAGCGGGGATATACAATGAGCAGTTCTTC
TRBV6-1	many	TRBJ1-2	TRBD1	CASRKQGIDGYTF	TGTGCCAGCAGGAAACAGGGGATTGATGGCTACACCTTC
TRBV6-5	many	TRBJ2-7	TRBD1	CASSYLTGDPLEQYF	TGTGCCAGCAGTTACTTAACAGGGGACCCACTCGAGCAGTACTTC
TRBV12-3/TRBV12-4	-	TRBJ2-1	TRBD1	CASSYGTGAYNEQFF	TGTGCCAGCAGTTATGGGACAGGGGCTTACAATGAGCAGTTCTTC
TRBV7-6	many	TRBJ1-2	-	CASSLAGGPNYGYTF	TGTGCCAGCAGCTTAGCGGGCGGCCCGAACTATGGCTACACCTTC
TRBV7-9	many	TRBJ1-1	-	CASTRAVGVNTEAFF	TGTGCCAGCACCCGAGCGGTCGGAGTGAACACTGAAGCTTTCTTT
TRBV28	many	TRBJ2-1	TRBD1	CASSPRDRDNEQFF	TGTGCCAGCAGTCCCCGGGACAGGGACAATGAGCAGTTCTTC
TRBV6-2/TRBV6-3	few	TRBJ1-5	-	CASSPPGSNQPQHF	TGTGCCAGCAGCCCGCCAGGAAGCAATCAGCCCCAGCATTTT
TRBV6-2/TRBV6-3	-	TRBJ1-1	-	CASSDTTTGGAFF	TGTGCCAGCAGTGACACTACGACAGGCGGAGCTTTCTTT
TRBV6-2/TRBV6-3	many	TRBJ1-5	TRBD1	CASRGTGNNQPQHF	TGTGCCAGCAGGGGGACAGGGAATAATCAGCCCCAGCATTTT
TRBV18	few	TRBJ2-2	TRBD1	CASSPPRTGGSDTGELFF	TGTGCCAGCTCACCACCAAGGACAGGGGGATCTGACACCGGGGAGCTGTTTTTT
TRBV6-2/TRBV6-3	-	TRBJ2-6	-	CASSLSVLSPSGANVLTF	TGTGCCAGCAGCTTGTCCGTTTTATCCCCCTCTGGGGCCAACGTCCTGACTTTC
TRBV29-1	few	TRBJ2-6	TRBD1	CSVPGTGTSGANVLTF	TGCAGCGTTCCAGGGACAGGGACTTCTGGGGCCAACGTCCTGACTTTC
TRBV15	many	TRBJ2-3	TRBD2	CATSPLWGGTDTQYF	TGTGCCACCAGTCCGCTATGGGGGGGGACAGATACGCAGTATTTT
TRBV15	few	TRBJ2-7	-	CATSKGTSSYEQYF	TGTGCCACCAGCAAAGGGACATCGTCCTACGAGCAGTACTTC
TRBV4-1	medium-sized	TRBJ2-5	-	CASSQVGEETQYF	TGCGCCAGCAGCCAAGTAGGGGAAGAGACCCAGTACTTC
TRBV5-5	many	TRBJ1-1	-	CASSLVQGRTEAFF	TGTGCCAGCAGCTTGGTTCAGGGAAGGACTGAAGCTTTCTTT
TRBV7-3	few	TRBJ1-1	TRBD1	CASSTPRGQGDLNTEAFF	TGTGCCAGCAGCACACCCCGCGGACAGGGGGACCTGAACACTGAAGCTTTCTTT
TRBV20-1	few	TRBJ1-3	-	CSARDQSDSGNTIYF	TGCAGTGCTAGGGACCAGTCAGACTCTGGAAACACCATATATTTT
TRBV9	many	TRBJ2-5	TRBD1	CASSQQGNRETQYF	TGTGCCAGCAGCCAACAGGGGAACAGAGAGACCCAGTACTTC
TRBV2	many	TRBJ1-2	-	CASRNQGALARGYTF	TGTGCCAGCAGAAACCAGGGAGCCCTAGCGAGAGGCTACACCTTC
TRBV4-2	-	TRBJ2-7	-	CASSQDWGVVYEQYF	TGTGCCAGCAGCCAAGATTGGGGAGTCGTCTACGAGCAGTACTTC
TRBV29-1	many	TRBJ2-5	-	CSVGVSSAETQYF	TGCAGCGTTGGTGTGTCCAGCGCGGAGACCCAGTACTTC
TRBV29-1	few	TRBJ2-1	-	CSVDRGGNEQFF	TGCAGCGTTGACAGGGGAGGGAATGAGCAGTTCTTC
TRBV3-1	-	TRBJ2-7	-	CASSRSAATGHQDEQYF	TGTGCCAGCAGCCGATCCGCGGCGACGGGACATCAGGACGAGCAGTACTTC
TRBV10-3	many	TRBJ1-6	TRBD1	CAIRPGQSNSPLHF	TGTGCCATCAGGCCGGGACAGAGTAATTCACCCCTCCACTTT
TRBV12-3/TRBV12-4	-	TRBJ1-2	-	CASSAQAGASYGYTF	TGTGCCAGCAGTGCCCAGGCGGGGGCAAGCTATGGCTACACCTTC
TRBV4-3	few	TRBJ2-2	TRBD1	CASSQDRQGSGELFF	TGCGCCAGCAGCCAAGATCGACAGGGTAGCGGGGAGCTGTTTTTT
TRBV5-1	many	TRBJ2-1	-	CASSLLQVYNEQFF	TGCGCCAGCAGCTTGCTACAAGTATACAATGAGCAGTTCTTC
TRBV12-3/TRBV12-4	-	TRBJ1-4	-	CASSSTGEKLFF	TGTGCCAGCAGTTCTACAGGGGAAAAACTGTTTTTT